This section outlines one T cell receptor beta chain sequence together with its context. This clonotype was seen repeatedly, ten times or more. Its antigen is currently not known. No base quality information exists; no much larger clone differs at one position. The data belong to a study of regulatory T cells in long-lasting Graves disease (dated by TCRdb to about 2021). For context, the study as a whole: Antithyroid drugs had been taken for less than 3 months by newly diagnosed Graves' disease patients. TCR sequencing covered around 13 persistent and some 20 newly diagnosed Graves' disease patients, around 35 samples in total. The study was conducted in China and was registered as a clinical trial. Persistent Graves' disease patients were compared with newly diagnosed Graves' disease patients by peripheral blood TCR sequencing and RNA sequencing. Summary of the overall study and its limitations: Compared with newly diagnosed patients, persistent Graves' disease patients had lower TCR Shannon entropy and fewer highly expanded clones, which suggests clonal expansion. TRBV28, TRBJ1-2 and TRBJ2-5 were preferentially used in persistent disease, while TRBV20-1 and TRBJ2-1 were favored in newly diagnosed disease. The authors noted that the small sample size was a limitation that may lower accuracy. A larger number of public clonotypes was shared among persistent patients (about 2,700) than among newly diagnosed patients (approximately 1,000). Because the primary lesion, thyroid tissue, could not be accessed, the study looked at peripheral blood alone. Sequencing and analysis were limited to the TCR beta chain.

V is clipped by 7 bases and J by 5 bases, and the sequence between their germline boundaries is 11 bases long. Measured from the cysteine to the phenylalanine, the CDR3 is 12 residues long. Only CDR3 DNA is held: 36 bases, read in frame from base 1. Taken from the germline V gene, the CDR1 and CDR2 loops are MNHNS and SASEGT. This sample's time point label indicates: newly diagnosed GD, antithyroid drugs for less than 3 months. For both TCR sequencing and RNA sequencing, RNA was extracted from PBMCs using TRIzol. The diagnosis of Graves' disease followed American Thyroid Association guidelines. Patients for the study were recruited at an endocrinology department in Xi'an, China. Each patient gave around 9 milliliters of peripheral blood, collected in an EDTA anticoagulant tube. Ficoll Paque Plus density gradient separation was used to isolate PBMCs, and no further T cell sorting was performed. An Agilent 2100 Bioanalyzer and agarose gel were used to assess RNA quality, and a NanoDrop 2000 was used to measure RNA concentration.

The method was multiplex PCR. TCRdb shows the sequencer as Illumina HiSeq 4000. CDR3 regions were amplified by Arm-PCR with iRepertoire HTBI primers to construct TCR beta libraries. PCR products were gel purified before sequencing. In the paper's pipeline: Gene usage analysis of CDR3 amino acid clonotypes used the 55 to 65 TRBV and about 13 TRBJ segments found across samples. COPE and FqMerger were used to merge filtered high-quality paired reads into contigs. BLAST was used to align contigs to IMGT TRBV, TRBD and TRBJ reference genes, and CDR3 was defined according to IMGT. Clonotypes above 0.1% frequency were classified as highly expanded clones. Repertoire diversity was measured by Shannon entropy, and V-J evenness by the Gini coefficient. A clonotype found in more than one individual was treated as public. TCRdb trimmed public reads at Q25 via fastp, called clones via MiXCR and kept in-frame beta chains. Rows merge per CDR3 protein into single entries with the most common DNA and genes. The V and J calls, along with clone size, are taken from TCRdb and not from the paper's own processing. A total of roughly 360,000 distinct CDR3 sequences appear in this sample, approximately 10% of them only once. Under 20% of the sample comes from the top ten.

This sample was shared with a second study, whose subject was T cells in Graves' hyperthyroidism and ophthalmopathy. As noted in the second study: Stable Graves' hyperthyroidism was defined as the absence of progression to ophthalmopathy over 18 months of follow-up. Hyperthyroidism patients were newly diagnosed, had a disease duration of under 2 months, and were aged 18 to 65 years. Exclusion was applied to patients with uncontrolled infections, other autoimmune diseases, pregnancy or lactation. Diagnoses were established on the basis of clinical symptoms, serum thyroxine and TRAb, thyroid ultrasound, and orbital computed tomography. For the first round of RT-PCR on the TCR CDR3, the HTBI primer set was used together with the Qiagen OneStep RT-PCR kit. Most expanded thyroid clonotypes (frequency above 0.001) were also detected in blood, a finding suggesting that blood repertoires may reflect thyroid immune responses. A 13 V-J signature model separated ophthalmopathy from stable hyperthyroidism, with 87.88% sensitivity and around 84% specificity in cross-validation and 80%/75% in testing. In validation, the model predicted progression to ophthalmopathy with just under 71% sensitivity and around 72% specificity, a median of about six months before onset. TCR V-J signatures able to tell the groups apart were searched for in a discovery cohort of some 100 patients, of whom fewer than 45 had Graves' ophthalmopathy and roughly 58 had stable Graves' hyperthyroidism. Prospective prediction of ophthalmopathy was tested in an independent validation cohort consisting of about 20 hyperthyroidism patients and some 15 patients who later progressed to ophthalmopathy. The 100 or so discovery patients were randomly split 7:3 into training and test sets. The study also compared thyroid tissue and blood T-cell repertoires from several Graves' hyperthyroidism patients. Once sampling was done, hyperthyroidism patients were given methimazole at a starting dose of 30 mg daily, whereas ophthalmopathy patients were given high-dose intravenous methylprednisolone. Libraries were constructed in a second round of multiplex PCR, after which size selection and purification were performed. Sequencing of the libraries was done on an Illumina HiSeq2000 using paired-end 100 bp reads. SOAPnuke was used to process the raw data, with reads discarded if the reads contained adapters or uncalled bases, had a mean Phred below 15, or lacked an exact constant-primer or identifier match. COPE v1.2.5 was used to merge high-quality paired reads, and clonotypes were defined as unique nucleotide sequences. MiTCR v1.1 was used to align the clonotypes against IMGT TRBV, TRBD and TRBJ reference segments. The analysis included only V-J combinations with a frequency above 0.0001, which together covered about 99% of the repertoires. A TCS score was defined as the ratio between F50 (clonal expansion) and ExV (chaos), using BLOSUM62-based TCRdist between CDR3 peptides within each V-J. Welch's t-statistics and random forest reduced just over 500 V-J features to some 14, which were used in a naive Bayes classifier (R e1071). No statistical method was used to fix the sample size in advance, and group allocation was not hidden from the investigators. The paper describes TCR Vbeta CDR3 sequencing of 135 peripheral blood samples, made up of under 50 ophthalmopathy patients, approximately 76 hyperthyroidism patients and some 17 progressor patients.

The material sequenced was peripheral blood mononuclear cells (PBMCs), taken at new diagnosis, from a patient treated with antithyroid drugs. This clonotype was obtained from a woman aged 18-29 years with Graves disease. Donor details come from another sample of the same person, matched by shared clones. This sequence uses TRBV6-1 and TRBJ2-5; no D gene call is confident. Here the CDR3 is given as CASTGRRETQYF. The bases read TGTGCCAGCACCGGCCGAAGGGAGACCCAGTACTTC.